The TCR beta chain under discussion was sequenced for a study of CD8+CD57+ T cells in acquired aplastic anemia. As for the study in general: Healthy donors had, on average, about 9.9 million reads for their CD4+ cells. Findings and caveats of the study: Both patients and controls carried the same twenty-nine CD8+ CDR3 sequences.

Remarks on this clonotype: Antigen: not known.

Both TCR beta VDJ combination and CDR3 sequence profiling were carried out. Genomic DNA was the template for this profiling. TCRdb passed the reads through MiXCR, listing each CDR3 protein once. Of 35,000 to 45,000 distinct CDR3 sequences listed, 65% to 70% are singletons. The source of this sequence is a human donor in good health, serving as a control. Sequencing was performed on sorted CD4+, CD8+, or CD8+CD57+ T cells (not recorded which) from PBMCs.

The CDR3 nucleotides read TGTGCCAGCAGTGAAGATGTCGGGAGGGCTCGGGTTTCACCCCTCCACTTT. Its translation is CASSEDVGRARVSPLHF. The chain couples TRBV25-1 to TRBJ1-6; D uncertain. V was cut by 2 bases and J by 9 bases, with 20 bases left in between. The length of the CDR3 is 17 residues. Germline CDR1 MGHDK, CDR2 SYGVNS.